This T cell receptor (beta chain) is from a study of cytomegalovirus exposure and HLA in healthy donors. Whole-study results and caveats: Across all donors, roughly uniform sequencing depth was an assumption of the presence/absence analyses. V- and J-gene trimming of TCR beta was linked (in a later analysis) to a missense DCLRE1C variant. Most TCR sequences proved rare, with some public TCRs found in many donors. Later on, an analysis tied approximately 17,000 TCR beta sequences to HLA alleles at 0.05 false discovery rate.

This clone has a handful of counts. Its matching antigen is unknown. The CDR3 extends over 14 amino acids. Trimming took 0 bases from V and 5 from J, leaving 8 bases between them. Germline values: CDR1 LNHNV, CDR2 YYDKDF (reference sequence). PCR was performed using 60 Vbeta and 13 Jbeta primers. Produced via immunoSEQ multiplex PCR; TCRdb's table is partial and in-frame only. The sample carries about 120,000 clones, roughly a tenth recorded once. The source of this sequence is a man aged 25-45 years in good health and CMV-seronegative. The source material was PBMCs. V is TRBV15 and J is TRBJ1-5; D is unclear. The CDR3: CATSRDPTDQPQHF. In nucleotides, the CDR3 is TGTGCCACCAGCAGAGATCCAACGGATCAGCCCCAGCATTTT.